Below, one TCR beta chain is given with its context. This entry is derived from a study of T cell changes during pregnancy in multiple sclerosis. The CDR3 extends over 10 amino acids. V dropped 7 bases and J dropped 14 bases, with 14 bases sitting between them. CDR1 is MNHEY, CDR2 SVGAGI, per germline. Produced via immunoSEQ multiplex PCR; TCRdb's table is partial and in-frame only. The data contain around 72,000 clones, roughly 89% of them singletons. This clonotype was sampled from a female donor in good health, enrolled as a control in a pregnancy study. The J gene is TRBJ1-2, the V gene TRBV6-5; D gene unclear. The sequencing used peripheral blood, collected in the third trimester of pregnancy. The CDR3 coding sequence is TGTGCCAGCACAGGTCTGGTAGAGACCTTC. It specifies CASTGLVETF.